This is a list of T cell receptor beta chains from one sample in a study of shared clonotypes between healthy human individuals. Data came from immunoSEQ multiplex PCR; TCRdb stores just in-frame clones and leaves some out. The data contain about 2.3 million clones, 85% to 95% of them singletons. The sample comprised naive CD4+ T cells from PBMCs. Receptor source: a young man in good health. Some clones in this sample may be carry-over from other donors' samples. Both conserved end residues are part of each CDR3. Fields, in order: clone size, V gene, D gene, J gene, CDR3 protein, CDR3 DNA. D genes are given only for firm matches. For some rows the clone size is stated as once, few or many, or as a class when expanded; others skip it.

-	TRBV27	TRBD1	TRBJ2-3	CASMLQGADTQYF	TGTGCCAGCATGCTACAGGGGGCAGATACGCAGTATTTT
-	TRBV5-1	-	TRBJ1-3	CASSSSTGFGNTIYF	TGCGCCAGCAGCTCATCAACAGGGTTTGGAAACACCATATATTTT
-	TRBV7-7	-	TRBJ2-7	CASSRGLLSYEQYF	TGTGCCAGCAGCCGCGGACTACTCTCCTACGAGCAGTACTTC
-	TRBV5-1	-	TRBJ1-3	CASSFSRSSGNTIYF	TGCGCCAGCAGCTTTTCCAGGAGCTCTGGAAACACCATATATTTT
few	TRBV10-3	TRBD1	TRBJ2-2	CAIGTRPGTGGTGELFF	TGTGCCATCGGAACACGCCCCGGGACAGGAGGGACCGGGGAGCTGTTTTTT
once	TRBV5-1	TRBD2	TRBJ2-1	CASSFFGGTSGSFPLSPQQFF	TGCGCCAGCAGTTTTTTTGGAGGGACTAGCGGGAGTTTCCCCCTTTCCCCACAGCAGTTCTTC
-	TRBV7-9	TRBD2	TRBJ2-1	CASSLALAVYNEQFF	TGTGCCAGCAGCTTAGCCCTAGCGGTTTACAATGAGCAGTTCTTC
-	TRBV6-5	-	TRBJ2-5	CASSYGGGQTQYF	TGTGCCAGCAGTTACGGCGGTGGACAGACCCAGTACTTC
-	TRBV7-9	-	TRBJ1-3	CASSFLAGSGNTIYF	TGTGCCAGCAGCTTTTTGGCAGGGTCTGGAAACACCATATATTTT
-	TRBV27	TRBD1	TRBJ1-5	CASSWTGLQPQHF	TGTGCCAGCAGTTGGACAGGGCTTCAGCCCCAGCATTTT
-	TRBV19	-	TRBJ1-4	CASSKGGIYNEKLFF	TGTGCCAGTAGTAAAGGCGGTATCTATAATGAAAAACTGTTTTTT
-	TRBV6-6	-	TRBJ2-1	CASSYFAGSSYNEQFF	TGTGCCAGCAGTTACTTCGCCGGTAGCTCCTACAATGAGCAGTTCTTC
-	TRBV6-5	TRBD1	TRBJ2-7	CASSLRQGVSYEQYF	TGTGCCAGCAGTTTACGTCAGGGGGTCTCCTACGAGCAGTACTTC
-	TRBV11-2	TRBD2	TRBJ2-1	CASSFRLAGGLIDEQFF	TGTGCCAGCAGCTTTAGACTAGCGGGAGGGCTGATCGATGAGCAGTTCTTC
-	TRBV7-9	-	TRBJ2-3	CASSLDRVDTDTQYF	TGTGCCAGCAGCTTAGACAGGGTAGACACAGATACGCAGTATTTT
-	TRBV27	TRBD1	TRBJ1-2	CASFGQGGYGYTF	TGTGCCAGCTTCGGACAGGGCGGCTATGGCTACACCTTC
-	TRBV5-1	-	TRBJ2-7	CASSLVETTHAYEQYF	TGCGCCAGCAGCTTGGTTGAGACGACCCATGCCTACGAGCAGTACTTC
-	TRBV11-2	-	TRBJ2-5	CASSPLRESPKTQYF	TGTGCCAGCAGCCCACTCAGAGAAAGTCCTAAGACCCAGTACTTC
-	TRBV20-1	-	TRBJ2-2	CSAIRTGELFF	TGCAGTGCTATCAGAACCGGGGAGCTGTTTTTT
-	TRBV29-1	-	TRBJ1-1	CSVHRAGGGEAFF	TGCAGCGTGCACAGGGCCGGGGGAGGTGAAGCTTTCTTT
-	TRBV7-2	-	TRBJ2-1	CASSLGGRYNEQFF	TGTGCCAGCAGCTTAGGTGGGAGGTACAATGAGCAGTTCTTC
once	TRBV29-1	TRBD2	TRBJ2-2	CSPRGFEREVTGELFF	TGCAGCCCCAGGGGCTTCGAGCGGGAGGTTACCGGGGAGCTGTTTTTT
-	TRBV5-1	TRBD2	TRBJ2-1	CASSRLAGGPNEQFF	TGCGCCAGCAGTCGACTAGCGGGAGGGCCGAATGAGCAGTTCTTC
-	TRBV28	-	TRBJ1-3	CASSLRMETYSGNTIYF	TGTGCCAGCAGTTTAAGGATGGAGACCTACTCTGGAAACACCATATATTTT
-	TRBV19	TRBD1	TRBJ2-1	CASSPGTGYYNEQFF	TGTGCCAGTAGTCCCGGGACAGGCTACTACAATGAGCAGTTCTTC
-	TRBV2	TRBD1	TRBJ2-7	CASSAGTGTSYEQYF	TGTGCCAGCAGCGCAGGGACAGGGACGTCCTACGAGCAGTACTTC
-	TRBV5-1	-	TRBJ2-2	CASAWDGELFF	TGCGCCAGCGCATGGGACGGGGAGCTGTTTTTT
-	TRBV6-6	TRBD1	TRBJ1-2	CASSYAGTGGVSGYTF	TGTGCCAGCAGTTACGCCGGGACAGGGGGCGTCAGTGGCTACACCTTC
-	TRBV9	TRBD1	TRBJ2-7	CASSVPPDRGEQYF	TGTGCCAGCAGCGTACCCCCCGACAGGGGCGAGCAGTACTTC